This entry concerns a single T cell receptor beta chain. Its antigen remains unidentified. These data originate in a study of CD8+ T cells in alopecia areata. About the study: Among treated patients, severity was scored by affected scalp area percentage.

cDNA serving as the sequencing template came from extracted, reverse transcribed RNA. The data were produced by immunoSEQ multiplex PCR, yet TCRdb's version contains in-frame clones alone and is incomplete. This table has 250,000 to 350,000 clones, 60% appearing once. Treatment: oral pan-JAK inhibitor, 5-10 mg twice daily. CD4+ and CD8+ T cells were sorted from PBMCs. General study results and limits: Compared with mice, patients displayed less clear TCR sharing, possibly for HLA-related reasons. Expanded CD8+ clones among the top 100, and scalp clonality, were significantly decreased by tofacitinib.

The CDR3 is 12 amino acids. The V end lost 2 bases, the J end lost 3 bases, and 8 bases lay between the germline ends. The germline gives CDR1 GTSNPN, CDR2 SVGIG (reference sequence). This specimen was CD4+ T cells sorted from blood, taken around week 54, from a patient treated with tofacitinib. This TCR was recovered from a human donor with alopecia areata. The gene calls are TRBV30 and TRBJ2-7; a weak D match, TRBD1 (5 bases). The DNA of the CDR3 is TGTGCCTGGAGTTCGGACAACTACGAGCAGTACTTC. This codes for CAWSSDNYEQYF.